The T cell receptor (beta chain) described here comes from a study of shared clonotypes between healthy human individuals. Study-wide background: Aged 18 to 49, the donors were two women and a few men. General study results and limits: Sampling used blood alone; tissue repertoires probably differ. Limitation of the genetic and exposure-history diversity represented came from the few donors. In a handful of donors, around 5% of naive CD4 clonotypes appeared in common.

The CDR3 runs to 14 residues. Germline CDR1 is MDHEN and CDR2 is SYDVKM. This clone was observed a handful of times. Its specificity is unknown. An end of the junction differs from the germline gene, which may be a read error. Sequencing used immunoSEQ multiplex PCR; TCRdb keeps in-frame clones, though not all of them. The sample comprises roughly 530,000 clones, about 95% of which are singletons, and about 0.057% rests with the top ten. Sample: naive CD4+ T cells sorted from blood. Subset noted: CD45RA+ positively selected. V and J are TRBV28 and TRBJ1-2; the D is unclear. The sequence derives from a woman aged 25 to 39 in good health. The CDR3 DNA follows: TGTGCCAGCAGCTTATCTAGACCGAACTATGGCTACACCTTC. Protein product: CASSLSRPNYGYTF.